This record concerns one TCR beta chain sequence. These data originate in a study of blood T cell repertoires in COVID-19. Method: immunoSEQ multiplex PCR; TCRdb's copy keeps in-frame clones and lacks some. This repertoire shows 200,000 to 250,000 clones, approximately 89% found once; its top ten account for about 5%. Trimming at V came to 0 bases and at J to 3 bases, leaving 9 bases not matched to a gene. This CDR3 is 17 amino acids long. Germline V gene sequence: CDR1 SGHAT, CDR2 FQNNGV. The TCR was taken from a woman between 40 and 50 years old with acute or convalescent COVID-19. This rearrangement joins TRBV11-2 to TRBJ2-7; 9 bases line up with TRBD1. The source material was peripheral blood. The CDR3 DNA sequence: TGTGCCAGCAGCTTAGATTCGGGGACAGGGATCCTCTACGAGCAGTACGTC. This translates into CASSLDSGTGILYEQYV.